The entry below describes one T cell receptor (beta chain). There is no known antigen for this receptor. Per-base quality was not reported, and no clone a single base away is much larger than it. The sample originates from a study of control samples from healthy donors and cancer patients (dated by TCRdb to about 2020). The library was produced with the immunoSEQ multiplex PCR assay. What TCRdb holds here is the immuneACCESS table cut down to in-frame rearrangements. Part of the clones is not present; checked against another copy, under half of the missing clones reflect an unresolved V gene, and the others are unexplained. In all, the sample holds roughly 170,000 clones, and more than 90% of those were seen once. Jointly, the top ten make up around 2.2% of the sample. V was cut back by 0 bases and J by 6 bases, leaving a gap of 14 bases between them. CDR1 and CDR2, looked up from the germline V gene, are LGHNA and YNFKEQ. The CDR3 has 16 amino acids, counting the end cysteine and phenylalanine. Only the CDR3 DNA is retained, 48 bases long and in frame from the first base.

This TCR came from a woman aged 40-49 years in good health. The chain employs TRBV4-2 and TRBJ2-2; the D gene is perhaps TRBD2, on 6 matching bases. The specimen was blood. The nucleotide sequence reads TGTGCCAGCAGCCAAGACATGGGGGGTAGGGCCGGGGAGCTGTTTTTT. It encodes CASSQDMGGRAGELFF.